These 13 T cell receptor beta chains came from one sample sequenced in a study of T-cell reconstitution after alpha-beta-depleted transplantation in children. Unique molecular identifiers were incorporated into the prepared TCRbeta library. TCRdb redid the calling of the PCR reads with MiXCR, one entry per CDR3 protein. The profile shows around 370,000 distinct CDR3 sequences, 15% to 20% of them singletons. This specimen consisted of PBMCs, mostly from graft donor cells, obtained 360 days after TCRalphabeta/CD19-depleted stem cell transplant. These receptors all come from a male patient under 10 years old who had a stem cell transplant for acute lymphoblastic leukemia, so the T cells may come from the graft donor.

This chain's CDR3 is CASSFSDQEGETQYF. The CDR3 DNA follows: TGTGCCAGCAGTTTTAGCGACCAGGAGGGAGAGACCCAGTACTTC. The gene calls are TRBV28 and TRBJ2-5; D possibly corresponds to TRBD2 (6 bases). Trimming left V 3 bases short and J 4 bases short, with 15 bases between. The germline gives CDR1 MDHEN, CDR2 SYDVKM. This CDR3 contains 15 residues.

The gene calls are TRBV7-9 and TRBJ2-7, with D possibly matching TRBD2 (6 bases). The CDR3 sequence is 15 residues long. The V and J ends lost 5 bases and 5 bases respectively, with 19 bases between them. Looked up from germline, CDR1 is SEHNR and CDR2 is FQNEAQ (reference sequence). CDR3 bases: TGTGCCAGCAGCCCCCCGTGGGTGGAGCGGGACGAGCAGTACTTC. This encodes CASSPPWVERDEQYF.

The chain uses TRBV10-3 and TRBJ1-2; TRBD1 matches at 10 bases. This CDR3 comprises 16 residues. Unmatched junction bases numbered 11, after V lost 2 bases and J lost 8 bases. CDR1 is ENHRY, CDR2 SYGVKD, per germline. CDR3 sequence reads: CAISEPDRQGAWGYTF. CDR3 DNA: TGTGCCATCAGTGAGCCAGACCGACAGGGGGCATGGGGCTACACCTTC.

The chain employs TRBV4-2 and TRBJ2-7, with TRBD1 identical over 7 bases. Germline trimming cut 3 bases from V and 0 bases from J; bases unmatched to any gene: 8. This CDR3 region has 16 residues. The germline CDR1 and CDR2 sequences are LGHNA and YNFKEQ. In DNA, the CDR3 is TGTGCCAGCAGCCAGACACAGGGGTCCTACTCCTACGAGCAGTACTTC. It is translated as CASSQTQGSYSYEQYF.

This clonotype was detected only a few times. This chain connects TRBV3-1 to TRBJ2-7; 8 bases are a match to TRBD1. The CDR3 totals 14 residues. The germline V gene has CDR1 LGHDT and CDR2 YNNKEL (reference sequence). Trimming took 3 bases from V and 2 from J; bases not matched to a gene: 3. The CDR3 nucleotides are TGTGCCAGCAGCCACCGGGACAGGCCCTACGAGCAGTACTTC. It codes for CASSHRDRPYEQYF.

This clonotype was seen many times. This chain uses TRBV12-3 or TRBV12-4 with TRBJ1-6; D gene unclear. The CDR3 consists of 12 residues. V was cut by 6 bases and J by 8 bases, with 8 bases left in between. This CDR3 reads CASRDRDSPLHF. The CDR3 region has the DNA TGTGCCAGCAGGGACCGGGATTCACCCCTCCACTTT.

This clonotype is a singleton in its sample. The chain has TRBV11-2 and TRBJ1-1; possibly TRBD1 for D (5 bases). V dropped 0 bases and J dropped 1 base, with 12 bases sitting between them. The CDR3 covers 16 residues. Germline CDR1 SGHAT, CDR2 FQNNGV. DNA of the CDR3: TGTGCCAGCAGCTTAGATGTTTTCGACAGGAACACTGAAGCTTTCTTT. Its protein product is CASSLDVFDRNTEAFF.

The chain links TRBV7-3 to TRBJ2-3; no clear D. The V gene lost 2 bases and the J gene lost 1 base, with 10 bases spanning the gap. This CDR3 contains 15 residues. Germline loops: CDR1 SGHTA, CDR2 FQGTGA. CDR3 nucleotide sequence: TGTGCCAGCAGCTTAGGCGTAGTGGGCACAGATACGCAGTATTTT. Encoded protein: CASSLGVVGTDTQYF. The whole variable domain, remainder taken from reference TRBV7-3 and TRBJ2-3, is GAGVSQTPSNKVTEKGKYVELRCDPISGHTALYWYRQSLGQGPEFLIYFQGTGAADDSGLPNDRFFAVRPEGSVSTLKIQRTERGDSAVYLCASSLGVVGTDTQYFGPGTRLTVL.

This clonotype was recorded only once. The chain is built from TRBV10-3 and TRBJ2-7; D is undetermined. V was shortened by 6 bases and J by 3 bases, with 9 bases between the two germline ends. The CDR3 is 12 residues long. Germline values: CDR1 ENHRY, CDR2 SYGVKD. The CDR3 reads CAIRDPNYEQYF. CDR3 sequence (DNA): TGTGCCATCAGGGACCCCAACTACGAGCAGTACTTC.

This clonotype was seen a few times. V usage is TRBV4-3 and J usage is TRBJ1-1; D ambiguous. The CDR3 has 14 amino acids. Germline V gene lookup returns CDR1 LGHNA and CDR2 YSLEER. Between the trimmed V and J ends, which lost 1 base and 1 base, there was a span of 7 bases. The CDR3 loop reads CASSQVDGNTEAFF. The DNA for the CDR3 is TGCGCCAGCAGCCAAGTGGACGGGAACACTGAAGCTTTCTTT.

V gene TRBV7-2 combines with J gene TRBJ2-3, with 7 bases lining up with TRBD1. J gave up 5 bases and V 3 bases, and 8 bases lay outside the gene matches. This CDR3 comprises 15 residues. Germline V lookup: CDR1 SGHTA, CDR2 FQGNSA. CDR3 nucleotides: TGTGCCAGCAGCTTGACAGGGATTGGGTTAGATACGCAGTATTTT. Translating gives CASSLTGIGLDTQYF.

The CDR3 region is CASRGESLSGANVLTF. The CDR3 DNA follows: TGTGCCAGCAGGGGGGAGAGCCTCTCTGGGGCCAACGTCCTGACTTTC. V is TRBV2 and J is TRBJ2-6; possibly TRBD1 or TRBD2 for D (5 bases each). Germline V CDR1 and CDR2: SNHLY, FYNNEI. The CDR3 length is 16 residues. Trimming shortened V by 6 bases and J by 0 bases, and 12 bases separated the two germline ends. The variable domain in full, with the rest retrieved from reference TRBV2 and TRBJ2-6, is EPEVTQTPSHQVTQMGQEVILRCVPISNHLYFYWYRQILGQKVEFLVSFYNNEISEKSEIFDDQFSVERPDGSNFTLKIRSTKLEDSAMYFCASRGESLSGANVLTFGAGSRLTVL.

This clonotype was recorded many times. The chain is built from TRBV12-3 or TRBV12-4 and TRBJ2-5; TRBD2 agrees at 11 bases. The V gene end was trimmed by 7 bases and the J gene end by 5 bases; junction bases not matched to a gene: 9. The CDR3 totals 15 residues. CDR3 protein: CASMATSGRRETQYF. CDR3 DNA: TGTGCCAGCATGGCTACTAGCGGGAGACGGGAGACCCAGTACTTC.